This T cell receptor (beta chain) was observed in a study of cytomegalovirus exposure and HLA in healthy donors. The primer mix had 60 Vbeta and 13 Jbeta primers. The table came from immunoSEQ multiplex PCR; TCRdb's copy has only in-frame clones and leaves some out. The table lists some 100,000 clones, 60% to 80% of them singletons. Notes on this clone: What it binds is not known.

The study, taken as a whole, reports: An ancestry cluster, one associated with Asian ancestry, reportedly showed fewer N-insertions than the approximately 660-donor mean in a later analysis. Most TCR sequences were uncommon, yet certain public TCRs appeared in many donors. Most CMV-associated TCR beta chains appeared HLA-restricted in a later analysis. It emerged from a later analysis that several of the most significant clusters appeared to be linked to common viral pathogens.

Sequencing input: PBMCs. This receptor was identified in a woman younger than 35 in good health and CMV-seropositive.

The CDR3 reads CASSLGLVGEQFF. The DNA for the CDR3 is TGTGCCAGCAGCCTCGGACTAGTTGGTGAGCAGTTCTTC. The chain uses TRBV14 and TRBJ2-1, with 7 bases lining up with TRBD2. The V and J ends lost 4 bases and 9 bases, in that order; junction bases with no gene match: 6. Germline CDR1 and CDR2: SGHDN and FVKESK. The CDR3 sequence is 13 residues long.